This TCR beta chain was observed in a study of blood T cell repertoires in COVID-19. Study-wide background: From the United States, Italy and Spain came samples of acute and convalescent COVID-19.

CDR1 and CDR2 (germline): KGHSH, LQKENI. The CDR3 runs 16 residues. Trimming shortened V by 5 bases and J by 0 bases, and 15 bases separated the two germline ends. The cohort comprised adults aged about 18 to 100 years residing in approximately 25 US areas. Data came from immunoSEQ multiplex PCR; TCRdb stores just in-frame clones and leaves some out. The sample contains 82,000 or so clones, roughly 90% of which appear only once. This chain joins TRBV18 and TRBJ2-3, with D unclear. The sequenced sample consisted of PBMCs or T cells enriched from blood (not recorded which). This clonotype was sampled from a woman between 50 and 59 years old with acute COVID-19. The CDR3 loop is CASSSLRASSTDTQYF. The CDR3 nucleotides are TGTGCCAGCTCATCCTTGAGAGCATCAAGCACAGATACGCAGTATTTT. Full variable domain (rest looked up from reference TRBV18 and TRBJ2-3): NAGVMQNPRHLVRRRGQEARLRCSPMKGHSHVYWYRQLPEEGLKFMVYLQKENIIDESGMPKERFSAEFPKEGPSILRIQQVVRGDSAAYFCASSSLRASSTDTQYFGPGTRLTVL.